These 25 T cell receptor beta chains were sequenced from one sample in a study of T cell repertoires in cytomegalovirus infection. Antigen specificity for these receptors is unknown. Each CDR3 protein gets one entry after TCRdb re-called the reads with MiXCR. The repertoire holds some 560,000 distinct CDR3 sequences, around two fifths seen once, with 48% in the top ten. The sequencing here drew on cultured PBMCs, taken from culture after CMV antigen stimulation. All receptors come from a human donor in good health (CMV status not recorded). Some clones in this sample may be carry-over from other donors' samples.

The chain joins TRBV12-3 or TRBV12-4 to TRBJ1-2, with D maybe TRBD1 (6 bases). The V and J ends lost 5 bases and 8 bases respectively, with 18 bases between them. The CDR3 is 14 residues long. CDR3 DNA: TGTGCCAGCAGTCCGCCAGGGGTTTACGGGGGCTACACCTTC. It is translated as CASSPPGVYGGYTF.

The gene calls are TRBV23-1 and TRBJ2-2; 7 nucleotides line up with TRBD2. TRBV23-1 is an ORF, with its function uncertain. This CDR3 region has 15 residues. Trimming at V came to 4 bases and at J to 1 base, leaving 3 bases not matched to a gene. The CDR3 spells CASSLCGRNTGELFF. The CDR3 nucleotides are TGCGCCAGCAGTCTGTGCGGGAGGAACACCGGGGAGCTGTTTTTT.

The chain couples TRBV27 to TRBJ1-6; TRBD1 is a possible D gene (5 bases). CDR1 MNHEY and CDR2 SMNVEV come from the germline V gene (reference sequence). This CDR3 comprises 16 residues. Deletions cut 0 bases from V and 4 bases from J, with 10 bases between. The CDR3 nucleotides read TGTGCCAGCAGTTTATCGCCTCAGGGATATAATTCACCCCTCCACTTT. As protein: CASSLSPQGYNSPLHF.

The gene calls are TRBV12-3 or TRBV12-4 and TRBJ2-5; 10 bases agree with TRBD2. The ends lost 3 bases at V and 5 bases at J; junction bases unmatched: 9. CDR3 size: 16 residues. In DNA, the CDR3 is TGTGCCAGCAGTTTTCCTAGACTAGCGGGTCAGGAGACCCAGTACTTC. Amino acid sequence: CASSFPRLAGQETQYF.

The rearrangement joins TRBV12-3 or TRBV12-4 to TRBJ1-4; 8 positions match TRBD1. Unmatched junction bases numbered 6, after V lost 4 bases and J lost 8 bases. This CDR3 contains 14 residues. CDR3 coding DNA: TGTGCCAGCAGTTCGACAGGGGTGCGGGAAAAACTGTTTTTT. Its translation: CASSSTGVREKLFF.

The CDR3 spells CATASPGQPGNEQFF. In DNA form, the CDR3 reads TGTGCCACGGCTTCACCGGGACAGCCAGGGAATGAGCAGTTCTTC. V gene TRBV24-1 combines with J gene TRBJ2-1; 7 bases are a match to TRBD1. The CDR3 is 15 residues long. Germline V gene data show CDR1 as KGHDR and CDR2 as SFDVKD. Unmatched junction bases numbered 15, after V lost 10 bases and J lost 7 bases.

This clonotype was recorded a few times. This rearrangement joins TRBV12-3 or TRBV12-4 to TRBJ2-1, with TRBD1 identical over 10 bases. Trimming removed 1 base from V and 4 bases from J; junction bases left unmatched: 7. CDR3 length: 17 residues. The CDR3 spells CASSLDPSGQGYNEQFF. Here the CDR3 DNA reads TGTGCCAGCAGTTTAGACCCCTCGGGACAGGGGTACAATGAGCAGTTCTTC.

This clonotype was detected many times. CDR3 DNA sequence: TGTGCCAGCAGCTCCACAGATACGCAGTATTTT. It codes for CASSSTDTQYF. This chain uses TRBV7-2 with TRBJ2-3; D unclear. The CDR3 length is 11 residues. V gave up 4 bases and J gave up 2 bases, with 1 base separating them. Per germline, CDR1 SGHTA and CDR2 FQGNSA.

The table lists this clonotype with a few counts. The chain uses TRBV6-2 or TRBV6-3 and TRBJ2-3, with 7 bases fitting TRBD2. Trimming took 9 bases from V and 2 from J; bases not matched to a gene: 5. CDR1 is MNHEY, CDR2 SVGEGT, per germline. CDR3 length: 13 residues. In DNA, the CDR3 is TGTGCCAGTCGAGCGGGGCTCACAGATACGCAGTATTTT. Translating it yields CASRAGLTDTQYF.

In its sample, this clonotype was seen many times. The V gene is TRBV12-3 or TRBV12-4, the J gene TRBJ2-7; 9 bases align to TRBD2. The CDR3 extends over 14 amino acids. Losses at the gene ends were 6 bases for V and 3 bases for J; bases not matched to a gene: 6. The CDR3 bases are TGTGCCAGCAGCTCCGCGGGGGGGGGCTACGAGCAGTACTTC. Residues: CASSSAGGGYEQYF.

This sequence joins TRBV28 and TRBJ1-1; D is undetermined. V lost 7 bases and J 2 bases, leaving 5 bases between the germline ends. This CDR3 has 11 residues. CDR1 is MDHEN, CDR2 SYDVKM, per germline. CDR3 DNA sequence: TGTGCCAGCACGGTTAACACTGAAGCTTTCTTT. Translated: CASTVNTEAFF.

This clonotype was counted a few times. The chain recombines TRBV6-1 with TRBJ2-3; D may be TRBD1 (5 bases). Per the germline V gene, CDR1 is MNHNS and CDR2 is SASEGT. This CDR3 contains 15 residues. Between the trimmed V and J ends, which lost 2 bases and 1 base, there was a span of 10 bases. CDR3: CASSERGRGTDTQYF. CDR3 nucleotide sequence: TGTGCCAGCAGTGAAAGGGGCCGGGGCACAGATACGCAGTATTTT.

This clonotype was counted ten times or more. The gene calls are TRBV7-2 and TRBJ1-3, with no clear D. Trimming left V 1 base short and J 4 bases short, with 14 bases between. The germline V gene encodes CDR1 SGHTA and CDR2 FQGNSA. The CDR3 runs 16 residues. The CDR3 region is CASSLEPYLTGNTIYF. The CDR3 nucleotides are TGTGCCAGCAGCTTAGAACCCTACCTGACGGGAAACACCATATATTTT. Variable domain in full (rest from reference TRBV7-2 and TRBJ1-3): GAGVSQSPSNKVTEKGKDVELRCDPISGHTALYWYRQSLGQGLEFLIYFQGNSAPDKSGLPSDRFSAERTGGSVSTLTIQRTQQEDSAVYLCASSLEPYLTGNTIYFGEGSWLTVV.

This clonotype was observed a few times. The chain recombines TRBV5-4 with TRBJ1-1; D not certain. This CDR3 is built from 13 residues. Germline V gene sequence: CDR1 SGHNT, CDR2 YYREEE (reference sequence). V dropped 4 bases and J dropped 2 bases, with 9 bases sitting between them. The CDR3 region is CASSRQFNTEAFF. The CDR3 nucleotides read TGTGCCAGCAGCCGTCAATTTAACACTGAAGCTTTCTTT.

The CDR3 region has the DNA TGTGCCAGCAGCCAAGGCAGGGGGTATGAAGCTTTCTTT. Its translation: CASSQGRGYEAFF. The chain is built from TRBV11-1 and TRBJ1-1; 7 nucleotides match TRBD1. Per the germline V gene, CDR1 is SGHAT and CDR2 is FQDESV (reference sequence). V shed 5 bases and J 7 bases; nucleotides not matched to a gene: 7. The CDR3 is 13 amino acids.

The rearrangement joins TRBV7-2 to TRBJ2-2, with D hard to call. Germline CDR1 is SGHTA and CDR2 is FQGNSA. CDR3 length equals 13 residues. The V end lost 0 bases, the J end lost 7 bases, and 6 bases lay between the germline ends. The DNA of the CDR3 is TGTGCCAGCAGCTTAGCGCCCATCGGGGAGCTGTTTTTT. It is translated as CASSLAPIGELFF.

This clonotype was recorded many times. CDR3 amino acids: CASSFEAGTGMYNNQPQHF. CDR3 coding DNA: TGTGCCAGCAGCTTTGAGGCCGGGACAGGGATGTATAACAATCAGCCCCAGCATTTT. V usage is TRBV7-2 and J usage is TRBJ1-5; 9 bases map to TRBD1. Germline V gives CDR1 SGHTA, CDR2 FQGNSA. CDR3 size: 19 residues. J lost 3 bases, V lost 3 bases, and 15 bases had no gene match. The whole variable domain, remainder taken from reference TRBV7-2 and TRBJ1-5, is GAGVSQSPSNKVTEKGKDVELRCDPISGHTALYWYRQSLGQGLEFLIYFQGNSAPDKSGLPSDRFSAERTGGSVSTLTIQRTQQEDSAVYLCASSFEAGTGMYNNQPQHFGDGTRLSIL.

This chain links TRBV6-2 or TRBV6-3 with TRBJ2-7, with 7 nucleotides matching TRBD2. The CDR3 contains 14 residues. Unmatched junction bases numbered 6, after V lost 5 bases and J lost 2 bases. Per the germline V gene, CDR1 is MNHEY and CDR2 is SVGEGT. The DNA for the CDR3 is TGTGCCAGCAGTCCTCCTAGCGGCACCTACGAGCAGTACTTC. Its translation: CASSPPSGTYEQYF.

V and J are TRBV2 and TRBJ2-2, with a possible D match to TRBD2 (6 bases). Germline CDR1 reads SNHLY; CDR2 reads FYNNEI. Trimming took 5 bases from V and 6 from J, leaving 13 bases between them. The CDR3 totals 14 residues. The CDR3 DNA sequence: TGTGCCAGCAGTAGGAGGGCTAATCCCGGGGAGCTGTTTTTT. Translation: CASSRRANPGELFF.

In its sample, this clonotype was seen a few times. The CDR3 DNA sequence: TGTGCCAGCAGTTTGGGGACAGGGGGTTGGACTGAAGCTTTCTTT. It encodes CASSLGTGGWTEAFF. V usage is TRBV12-3 or TRBV12-4 and J usage is TRBJ1-1; 11 nucleotides line up with TRBD1. After removal of 3 bases from V and 5 bases from J, the junction contained 5 bases not matched to a gene. This CDR3 has 15 amino acids.

The V gene is TRBV20-1, the J gene TRBJ2-3; 11 bases align to TRBD2. The CDR3 extends over 14 amino acids. V gave up 5 bases and J gave up 0 bases; unmatched junction bases: 1. Germline lookup yields CDR1 DFQATT and CDR2 SNEGSKA (reference sequence). The CDR3 protein is CSALAGGSTDTQYF. Written as DNA, the CDR3 is TGCAGTGCTCTAGCGGGGGGTAGCACAGATACGCAGTATTTT.

The CDR3 loop reads CASSPLGTTDYNEQFF. The CDR3 DNA follows: TGTGCCAGCAGCCCACTAGGGACTACAGACTACAATGAGCAGTTCTTC. This chain links TRBV6-2 or TRBV6-3 with TRBJ2-1, with 7 bases aligning to TRBD2. There are 16 residues in the CDR3. V shed 6 bases, J shed 3 bases, and the junction held 11 bases outside the gene matches. Germline CDR1 and CDR2: MNHEY and SVGEGT.

The CDR3 region has the DNA TGTGCCAGCAGCTCCCAAGAGCCTGGGGCAGTCTATAGCAATCAGCCCCAGCATTTT. This translates into CASSSQEPGAVYSNQPQHF. The rearrangement links TRBV11-2 to TRBJ1-5; maybe TRBD1 (5 bases). The CDR3 sequence is 19 residues long. The V gene's germline CDR1 is SGHAT and CDR2 FQNNGV. Trimming removed 4 bases at V and 0 bases at J, with 22 bases between.

This chain links TRBV12-3 or TRBV12-4 with TRBJ2-1, with unresolved D. Trimming pared 5 bases from V and 6 bases from J, leaving 11 bases between. The CDR3 length is 13 residues. CDR3 nucleotides: TGTGCCAGCAGTCGTGGTTTCTTCAATGAGCAGTTCTTC. Translation: CASSRGFFNEQFF.

The table lists this clonotype with a few counts. The chain recombines TRBV10-3 with TRBJ1-2; a possible D gene is TRBD1 (5 bases). Germline V gene lookup returns CDR1 ENHRY and CDR2 SYGVKD. The CDR3 runs to 12 residues. The V gene lost 6 bases and the J gene lost 2 bases, with 7 bases spanning the gap. The CDR3 region is CAIRTENYGYTF. CDR3 sequence (DNA): TGTGCCATCAGGACAGAGAACTATGGCTACACCTTC.